Listed here are 21 T cell receptor beta chains from one sample, sequenced in a study of blood T cell repertoires in COVID-19. Assay used: immunoSEQ multiplex PCR; TCRdb lists only in-frame clones, some missing. The sample shows 68,000 or so clones, around 91% of them seen only once. The sequencing sample was made of peripheral blood. The origin of the receptors is a man over 45 with acute or convalescent COVID-19.

The J gene is TRBJ2-7, the V gene TRBV5-1; TRBD1 might be the D (6 bases). There are 14 residues in the CDR3. V dropped 2 bases and J dropped 0 bases, with 9 bases sitting between them. CDR1 and CDR2 (germline): SGHRS, YFSETQ. As DNA, the CDR3 is TGCGCCAGCAGCTTCAGGGGATTCTCCTACGAGCAGTACTTC. Its protein product is CASSFRGFSYEQYF.

The chain is built from TRBV5-1 and TRBJ2-1; 10 bases line up with TRBD1. The CDR3 runs to 14 residues. Trimming took 4 bases from V and 6 from J; bases not matched to a gene: 4. Germline V gives CDR1 SGHRS, CDR2 YFSETQ. The chain's CDR3 is CASSPGQGVNEQFF. In DNA, the CDR3 is TGCGCCAGCAGCCCAGGACAGGGGGTCAATGAGCAGTTCTTC.

The rearrangement links TRBV28 to TRBJ2-7; 8 bases match TRBD2. The CDR3 extends over 15 amino acids. Germline CDR1 MDHEN, CDR2 SYDVKM. V shed 1 base and J 4 bases; nucleotides not matched to a gene: 6. CDR3 nucleotide sequence: TGTGCCAGCAGTTTATATTCGAGCGGGAGTTACGAGCAGTACTTC. Amino acids: CASSLYSSGSYEQYF.

This clone was found a few times. CDR3 residues: CASSYSTYSGNYNEQFF. The CDR3 DNA reads as TGTGCCAGCAGTTACTCGACCTATAGCGGAAACTACAATGAGCAGTTCTTC. The chain combines TRBV6-2 or TRBV6-3 with TRBJ2-1, with a weak D call TRBD2 (6 bases). The V gene's germline CDR1 is MNHEY and CDR2 SVGEGT. The CDR3 runs to 17 residues. Trimming pared 0 bases from V and 3 bases from J, leaving 15 bases between.

In its sample, this clone was seen once. V usage is TRBV5-1 and J usage is TRBJ2-3; D call uncertain. Trimming cost V 7 bases and J 2 bases, with 14 bases left between them. The CDR3 length is 14 residues. CDR1 and CDR2 (germline): SGHRS, YFSETQ. The CDR3, as DNA: TGCGCCAGCGAGGTAGGCAGTTTCACAGATACGCAGTATTTT. It codes for CASEVGSFTDTQYF.

J is TRBJ2-5 and V is TRBV28; 8 nucleotides match TRBD2. Germline values: CDR1 MDHEN, CDR2 SYDVKM. V was clipped by 3 bases and J by 5 bases; unmatched bases: 17. The CDR3 has 18 residues. The CDR3 DNA reads as TGTGCCAGCAGTTTCGGGTTCGGGGCGGGAGGATTTTTCGAGACCCAGTACTTC. This encodes CASSFGFGAGGFFETQYF.

In DNA form, the CDR3 reads TGTGCCAGCAGTAAGACAGGGGAGGAATCCTACGAGCAGTACTTC. Residues: CASSKTGEESYEQYF. The rearrangement links TRBV6-5 to TRBJ2-7; 8 bases line up with TRBD1. Losses at the gene ends were 5 bases for V and 1 base for J; bases not matched to a gene: 7. Germline V CDR1 and CDR2: MNHEY, SVGAGI. CDR3 length: 15 amino acids.

V usage is TRBV29-1 and J usage is TRBJ2-1; TRBD1 matches at 7 bases. The V gene's germline CDR1 is SQVTM and CDR2 ANQGSEA. The CDR3 is made up of 13 amino acids. The ends lost 6 bases at V and 4 bases at J; junction bases unmatched: 6. This chain's CDR3 is CSVATGQYNEQFF. The CDR3 DNA reads as TGCAGCGTAGCTACGGGACAGTACAATGAGCAGTTCTTC.

As DNA, the CDR3 is TGTGCCAGCAGCTTAGGAGGGATGTCATACAATGAGCAGTTCTTC. Amino acids: CASSLGGMSYNEQFF. The J gene is TRBJ2-1, the V gene TRBV11-3, with D tentatively TRBD2 (5 bases). This CDR3 is 15 amino acids long. Deletions cut 1 base from V and 4 bases from J, with 11 bases between. The germline V gene encodes CDR1 SGHNT and CDR2 YENEEA.

This chain connects TRBV14 to TRBJ1-2; TRBD1 agrees at 9 bases. The junction had 4 bases not matched to a gene; V was cut back by 3 bases and J by 8 bases. Germline V gene data show CDR1 as SGHDN and CDR2 as FVKESK. The CDR3 runs 13 residues. CDR3 coding DNA: TGTGCCAGCAGCCACCCGGACAGGGGAGGCTACACCTTC. Residues: CASSHPDRGGYTF. Using reference TRBV14 and TRBJ1-2 for the parts outside the CDR3, the full variable domain is EAGVTQFPSHSVIEKGQTVTLRCDPISGHDNLYWYRRVMGKEIKFLLHFVKESKQDESGMPNNRFLAERTGGTYSTLKVQPAELEDSGVYFCASSHPDRGGYTFGSGTRLTVV.

The chain joins TRBV7-2 to TRBJ2-3; D possibly corresponds to TRBD1 (5 bases). Germline assignment: CDR1 SGHTA and CDR2 FQGNSA. V was cut by 1 base and J by 8 bases, with 13 bases left in between. The CDR3 sequence is 14 residues long. CDR3 amino acids: CASSLGAGPGTQYF. The DNA for the CDR3 is TGTGCCAGCAGCTTAGGGGCAGGGCCGGGTACGCAGTATTTT.

CDR3 amino acids: CASSIAENTEAFF. CDR3 sequence (DNA): TGTGCCAGTAGTATTGCAGAGAACACTGAAGCTTTCTTT. The chain links TRBV19 to TRBJ1-1; D is uncertain. This CDR3 has 13 residues. Trimming shortened V by 3 bases and J by 1 base, and 6 bases separated the two germline ends. Germline V gene sequence: CDR1 LNHDA, CDR2 SQIVND (reference sequence).

The chain joins TRBV5-1 to TRBJ2-5; 8 bases line up with TRBD1. V shed 4 bases and J 5 bases; nucleotides not matched to a gene: 13. The CDR3 totals 16 residues. Germline V gene sequence: CDR1 SGHRS, CDR2 YFSETQ. This CDR3 reads CASSLTAQGALETQYF. In DNA form, the CDR3 reads TGCGCCAGCAGCCTCACAGCCCAGGGGGCGCTTGAGACCCAGTACTTC.

This clone was counted once. The chain couples TRBV12-3 or TRBV12-4 to TRBJ1-1; TRBD1 might be the D (6 bases). The V end lost 6 bases, the J end lost 6 bases, and 11 bases lay between the germline ends. The CDR3 sequence is 12 residues long. CDR3 in amino acids: CASSPDRSEAFF. CDR3 coding DNA: TGTGCCAGCAGCCCCGACAGGTCTGAAGCTTTCTTT.

The chain combines TRBV24-1 with TRBJ2-2, with 12 bases identical to TRBD2. Germline trimming cut 3 bases from V and 4 bases from J; bases unmatched to any gene: 5. Germline lookup yields CDR1 KGHDR and CDR2 SFDVKD. The CDR3 consists of 17 residues. The CDR3, as DNA: TGTGCCACCAGTGATCCTAGCGGGAGGGCCGCCACCGGGGAGCTGTTTTTT. The encoded protein is CATSDPSGRAATGELFF.

This chain joins TRBV5-5 and TRBJ1-2; TRBD1 is a possible D gene (5 bases). CDR1 is SGHKS and CDR2 is YYEKEE in the germline V gene (reference sequence). V shed 5 bases and J shed 3 bases, with 20 bases lying between them. The CDR3 totals 16 residues. In DNA, the CDR3 is TGTGCCAGCAGAAGAACCGGGACTTTGAGTGACTATGGCTACACCTTC. Translated: CASRRTGTLSDYGYTF.

This clone was seen only once. This chain links TRBV24-1 with TRBJ1-2; D not certain. Germline V gives CDR1 KGHDR, CDR2 SFDVKD. The germline V and J ends were trimmed by 4 bases and 6 bases, with 11 bases remaining between them. CDR3 length: 13 amino acids. The CDR3 sequence: CATSESFTDGYTF. CDR3 in DNA: TGTGCCACCAGTGAGTCTTTTACGGATGGCTACACCTTC.

This chain joins TRBV19 and TRBJ1-2; D ambiguous. The CDR3 sequence is 15 residues long. Trimming removed 4 bases at V and 3 bases at J, with 15 bases between. CDR1 and CDR2 (germline): LNHDA, SQIVND (reference sequence). The CDR3 DNA sequence: TGTGCCAGTAGTAAGCCTCTCGGGGAATACTATGGCTACACCTTC. Its protein product is CASSKPLGEYYGYTF. The full variable domain, completed using reference TRBV19 and TRBJ1-2, is DGGITQSPKYLFRKEGQNVTLSCEQNLNHDAMYWYRQDPGQGLRLIYYSQIVNDFQKGDIAEGYSVSREKKESFPLTVTSAQKNPTAFYLCASSKPLGEYYGYTFGSGTRLTVV.

The chain carries TRBV18 and TRBJ2-7; unclear D gene. CDR1 and CDR2 from the germline V gene are KGHSH and LQKENI. CDR3 length: 13 residues. Trimming removed 4 bases at V and 2 bases at J, with 9 bases between. Written as DNA, the CDR3 is TGTGCCAGCTCACTTAACACGCCCTACGAGCAGTACTTC. Protein: CASSLNTPYEQYF.

The sample holds one count of this clone. V and J are TRBV7-2 and TRBJ2-5; possible D gene TRBD1, 6 bases. Looked up from germline, CDR1 is SGHTA and CDR2 is FQGNSA. The CDR3 covers 14 residues. V lost 4 bases to trimming and J lost 2 bases, with 11 bases between them. The CDR3 nucleotides are TGTGCCAGCAGCTCAGCAAGGGGGCAAGAGACCCAGTACTTC. Translation gives CASSSARGQETQYF. Full variable domain (remainder filled in from reference TRBV7-2 and TRBJ2-5): GAGVSQSPSNKVTEKGKDVELRCDPISGHTALYWYRQSLGQGLEFLIYFQGNSAPDKSGLPSDRFSAERTGGSVSTLTIQRTQQEDSAVYLCASSSARGQETQYFGPGTRLLVL.

The rearrangement links TRBV15 to TRBJ1-4; 8 nucleotides align to TRBD1. Germline trimming cut 4 bases from V and 6 bases from J; bases unmatched to any gene: 13. Germline V CDR1 and CDR2: LNHNV, YYDKDF (reference sequence). There are 17 residues in the CDR3. The CDR3 reads CATSTVKFSGGDEKLFF. As DNA, the CDR3 is TGTGCCACCAGCACCGTTAAGTTCTCAGGGGGCGATGAAAAACTGTTTTTT.